The rows below give T cell receptor beta chains drawn from one sample of a study of T cell responses to AZD1222 COVID-19 vaccine. TCRdb's table, derived via immunoSEQ multiplex PCR, lists solely in-frame clones and lacks some. The data show about 120,000 clones, with around 90% seen just once and approximately 2.6% held by the top ten. The sequencing here drew on peripheral blood, taken 28 days after the second AZD1222 dose. All receptors come from an adult who received the AZD1222 COVID-19 vaccine. The CDR3 runs from the conserved cysteine through the conserved F or W. Fields, in order: clone size, V gene, J gene, D gene, CDR3 length, CDR3 protein, CDR3 DNA. The D gene is left open where the match is weak. Only part of the rows carry a size: once, few, many, or a class if the clone is expanded.

>NA|TRBV27|TRBJ1-3|NA|13
CASSPHSGNTIYF
TGTGCCAGCAGCCCCCACAGCGGAAACACCATATATTTT
>NA|TRBV28|TRBJ1-5|NA|11
CASSFRQPQHF
TGTGCCAGCAGTTTTCGGCAGCCCCAGCATTTT
>NA|TRBV5-1|TRBJ2-1|NA|12
CASSLLGYEQFF
TGCGCCAGCAGCTTGTTGGGATATGAGCAGTTCTTC
>NA|TRBV4-3|TRBJ1-3|TRBD1|17
CASSPHRGPSSGNTIYF
TGCGCCAGCAGCCCGCACAGGGGCCCCAGCTCTGGAAACACCATATATTTT
>NA|TRBV7-9|TRBJ2-5|TRBD1|16
CASSTRTGGPQETQYF
TGTGCCAGCAGCACAAGGACAGGGGGCCCCCAAGAGACCCAGTACTTC
>NA|TRBV10-3|TRBJ1-3|TRBD1|15
CATTDRPSSGNTIYF
TGTGCCACCACGGACAGGCCGAGCTCTGGAAACACCATATATTTT
>once|TRBV7-8|TRBJ1-6|NA|16
CASSLVRGALNSPLHF
TGTGCCAGCAGCTTAGTTCGGGGGGCTCTGAATTCACCCCTCCACTTT
>few|TRBV6-2/TRBV6-3|TRBJ2-3|NA|12
CASSFMGDTQYF
TGTGCCAGCAGTTTCATGGGGGATACGCAGTATTTT
>few|TRBV19|TRBJ2-1|NA|17
CASSMQFRRQGGNEQFF
TGTGCCAGTAGTATGCAATTTCGGAGACAGGGAGGCAATGAGCAGTTCTTC
>few|TRBV18|TRBJ2-5|NA|13
CASSPWGLETQYF
TGTGCCAGCTCACCATGGGGCCTAGAGACCCAGTACTTC
>NA|TRBV25-1|TRBJ2-3|NA|13
CASSVVSGDTQYF
TGTGCCAGCAGCGTGGTGTCTGGGGATACGCAGTATTTT
>NA|TRBV10-2|TRBJ1-1|NA|16
CASLNRRGGGWTEAFF
TGCGCCAGCCTAAATAGGAGGGGAGGGGGTTGGACTGAAGCTTTCTTT
>NA|TRBV5-5|TRBJ2-7|NA|15
CASSFLSERAAEQYF
TGTGCCAGCAGCTTCCTTAGTGAGCGCGCCGCCGAGCAGTACTTC
>NA|TRBV29-1|TRBJ1-5|NA|13
CSVHEGRDQPQHF
TGCAGCGTCCACGAGGGTAGAGATCAGCCCCAGCATTTT
>NA|TRBV9|TRBJ2-1|NA|19
CASSVGPGASEGAANEQFF
TGTGCCAGCAGCGTAGGTCCGGGCGCTAGCGAGGGGGCTGCCAATGAGCAGTTCTTC
>NA|TRBV6-2/TRBV6-3|TRBJ1-4|NA|16
CASSRLRRGRIEKLFF
TGTGCCAGCAGTAGACTACGGCGGGGGCGGATTGAAAAACTGTTTTTT
>NA|TRBV11-2|TRBJ1-2|NA|11
CASSFGRGYTF
TGTGCCAGCAGCTTCGGTCGAGGCTACACCTTC
>NA|TRBV18|TRBJ2-2|TRBD2|14
CASSPTGGTGELFF
TGTGCCAGCTCACCGACGGGGGGAACCGGGGAGCTGTTTTTT
>NA|TRBV30|TRBJ1-2|TRBD1|13
CAWGTGANYGYTF
TGTGCCTGGGGGACAGGGGCTAACTATGGCTACACCTTC
>NA|TRBV19|TRBJ1-1|TRBD1|15
CASSKGAGRNTEAFF
TGTGCCAGTAGTAAGGGGGCAGGGAGGAACACTGAAGCTTTCTTT
>NA|TRBV21-1|TRBJ1-3|NA|15
CASSKALEPCHTIYF
TGTGCCAGCAGCAAAGCGCTTGAGCCGTGTCACACCATATATTTT
>NA|TRBV5-1|TRBJ1-6|NA|16
CASSSEGTLQNSPLHF
TGCGCCAGCAGCTCAGAGGGGACACTACAGAATTCACCCCTCCACTTT
>NA|TRBV3-1/TRBV3-2|TRBJ2-1|NA|16
CASSHGVYPAYNEQFF
TGTGCCAGCAGCCATGGTGTCTACCCAGCCTACAATGAGCAGTTCTTC
>NA|TRBV9|TRBJ2-3|NA|16
CASSVASRGLTDTQYF
TGTGCCAGCAGCGTAGCGTCGAGGGGACTCACAGATACGCAGTATTTT
>NA|TRBV5-3|TRBJ2-7|TRBD2|10
CARSLERGGF
TGTGCCAGAAGCTTGGAGCGGGGAGGCTTC
>NA|TRBV5-4|TRBJ1-2|NA|14
CASSLVGINYGYTF
TGTGCCAGCAGCTTGGTAGGGATTAACTATGGCTACACCTTC
>NA|TRBV5-6|TRBJ1-1|NA|17
CASSLLGSEQGGTEAFF
TGTGCCAGCAGCTTGTTGGGGTCGGAACAGGGCGGTACTGAAGCTTTCTTT
>NA|TRBV5-1|TRBJ1-4|NA|14
CASKTQVANEKLFF
TGCGCCAGCAAAACACAGGTTGCTAATGAAAAACTGTTTTTT
>NA|TRBV5-1|TRBJ1-6|NA|15
CASSSDTGRDSPLHF
TGCGCCAGCAGCTCTGATACCGGGAGGGATTCACCCCTCCACTTT
>few|TRBV4-2|TRBJ1-3|TRBD1|15
CASSQGTGPRNTIYF
TGTGCCAGCAGCCAAGGGACAGGGCCGCGAAACACCATATATTTT
>NA|TRBV6-4|TRBJ1-6|NA|13
CASSETWNSPLHF
TGTGCCAGCAGTGAAACCTGGAATTCACCCCTCCACTTT
>NA|TRBV3-1/TRBV3-2|TRBJ1-5|NA|13
CASSQDRDQPQHF
TGTGCCAGCAGCCAGGACAGAGATCAGCCCCAGCATTTT
>NA|TRBV19|TRBJ1-4|TRBD1|17
CASSIISGQVVNEKLFF
TGTGCCAGTAGTATTATCTCGGGACAGGTCGTTAATGAAAAACTGTTTTTT
>NA|TRBV5-1|TRBJ2-3|NA|17
CASSLDPPGGGTDTQYF
TGCGCCAGCAGCTTGGATCCCCCCGGGGGCGGGACAGATACGCAGTATTTT
>NA|TRBV6-1|TRBJ2-7|TRBD1|16
CASSEGFRTGEDEQYF
TGTGCCAGCAGTGAAGGTTTCCGGACAGGGGAGGACGAGCAGTACTTC
>NA|TRBV6-5|TRBJ1-6|NA|13
CASSYVQGSPLHF
TGTGCCAGCAGTTACGTCCAGGGTTCACCCCTCCACTTT
>NA|TRBV9|TRBJ1-6|NA|17
CASSVSPRAGYNSPLHF
TGTGCCAGCAGCGTAAGCCCCAGGGCAGGTTATAATTCACCCCTCCACTTT
>NA|TRBV20-1|TRBJ1-5|NA|13
CSASNGAKQPQHF
TGCAGTGCTAGTAACGGGGCGAAGCAGCCCCAGCATTTT
>NA|TRBV19|TRBJ1-1|TRBD1|16
CASSTNPRTGRTEAFF
TGTGCCAGTAGTACCAACCCTCGGACAGGGCGGACTGAAGCTTTCTTT
>NA|TRBV9|TRBJ2-7|TRBD2|14
CASSPPGGAYEQYF
TGTGCCAGCAGCCCGCCCGGGGGGGCCTACGAGCAGTACTTC
>NA|TRBV4-1|TRBJ1-1|NA|14
CASSQALKDLEAFF
TGCGCCAGCAGCCAAGCCCTAAAAGATCTTGAAGCTTTCTTT
>NA|TRBV13|TRBJ1-6|NA|15
CASSPPTGSSSPLHF
TGTGCCAGCAGCCCCCCGACCGGTAGTTCCTCACCCCTCCACTTT
>NA|TRBV7-2|TRBJ2-7|TRBD2|11
CAVGGGNEQYF
TGTGCCGTCGGGGGGGGGAACGAGCAGTACTTC
>NA|TRBV19|TRBJ1-2|NA|15
CASSNQGVSVYGYTF
TGTGCCAGTAGTAACCAGGGAGTTTCGGTCTATGGCTACACCTTC
>NA|TRBV2|TRBJ1-4|TRBD1|13
CASRQGRDEKLFF
TGTGCCAGCAGACAGGGGCGGGATGAAAAACTGTTTTTT
>NA|TRBV6-5|TRBJ1-5|TRBD1|14
CASSRDRSNQPQHF
TGTGCCAGCAGTCGGGACAGGAGCAATCAGCCCCAGCATTTT
>NA|TRBV9|TRBJ1-2|NA|13
CASSSGLSGGYTF
TGTGCCAGCAGCTCAGGATTGAGCGGTGGCTACACCTTC
>NA|TRBV7-3|TRBJ1-1|NA|15
CASSLTPIQGPEAFF
TGTGCCAGCAGCTTAACTCCGATACAGGGACCTGAAGCTTTCTTT
>once|TRBV6-1|TRBJ1-2|NA|14
CASKQDVANYGYTF
TGTGCCAGCAAACAGGACGTCGCTAACTATGGCTACACCTTC
>NA|TRBV2|TRBJ1-2|NA|14
CASRRTEISMGYTF
TGTGCCAGCAGACGGACGGAGATATCAATGGGCTACACCTTC
>NA|TRBV12-3/TRBV12-4|TRBJ2-7|TRBD2|13
CASRGRGFGEQYF
TGTGCCAGCCGGGGGAGGGGATTCGGCGAGCAGTACTTC
>NA|TRBV19|TRBJ2-2|NA|13
CASNQGPTGELFF
TGTGCCAGTAACCAGGGGCCCACCGGGGAGCTGTTTTTT
>NA|TRBV4-2|TRBJ2-5|NA|15
CASSQVSVAQETQYF
TGTGCCAGCAGCCAAGTTTCGGTGGCCCAAGAGACCCAGTACTTC
>NA|TRBV19|TRBJ1-1|NA|13
CASSEQTGRGAFF
TGTGCCAGTAGTGAGCAAACAGGGAGAGGAGCTTTCTTT
>NA|TRBV4-3|TRBJ1-5|NA|14
CASSQDMVGQPQHF
TGCGCCAGCAGCCAAGATATGGTCGGTCAGCCCCAGCATTTT